The 12 T cell receptor beta chains in this list originate from one sample, sequenced in a study of blood T cell repertoires in COVID-19. Only in-frame clones appear in the TCRdb table, and some are missing; sequencing was by immunoSEQ multiplex PCR. This sample has around 150,000 clones; 87% occur once, and the top ten carry 3.5% to 4.5%. The material sequenced was peripheral blood. These TCRs come from an older woman with active or convalescent COVID-19.

The rearrangement uses TRBV9 and TRBJ1-1, with TRBD1 identical over 9 bases. The CDR3 consists of 15 residues. The germline V gene has CDR1 SGDLS and CDR2 YYNGEE. Unmatched junction bases numbered 7, after V lost 3 bases and J lost 4 bases. CDR3 DNA sequence: TGTGCCAGCAGCGAAAAACAGGGGGCGAGCACTGAAGCTTTCTTT. This encodes CASSEKQGASTEAFF.

This clone showed up just once. The V and J genes are TRBV18 and TRBJ2-1; D remains unclear. Germline CDR1 is KGHSH and CDR2 is LQKENI. The CDR3 covers 13 residues. V was shortened by 3 bases and J by 5 bases, with 8 bases between the two germline ends. The CDR3 nucleotides are TGTGCCAGCTCACCGGGCGCCGACAATGAGCAGTTCTTC. Translating it yields CASSPGADNEQFF.

This chain uses TRBV2 with TRBJ2-3, with 9 bases lining up with TRBD1. Germline V gives CDR1 SNHLY, CDR2 FYNNEI. The junction had 6 bases not matched to a gene; V was cut back by 6 bases and J by 5 bases. The CDR3 sequence is 14 residues long. CDR3 loop: CASSGQGSGDTQYF. In DNA, the CDR3 is TGTGCCAGCAGCGGACAGGGGAGTGGAGATACGCAGTATTTT. The variable domain in full, with the rest retrieved from reference TRBV2 and TRBJ2-3, is EPEVTQTPSHQVTQMGQEVILRCVPISNHLYFYWYRQILGQKVEFLVSFYNNEISEKSEIFDDQFSVERPDGSNFTLKIRSTKLEDSAMYFCASSGQGSGDTQYFGPGTRLTVL.

The rearrangement links TRBV6-5 to TRBJ2-2, with D perhaps matching TRBD1 (5 bases). The V gene's germline CDR1 is MNHEY and CDR2 SVGAGI. V dropped 4 bases and J dropped 3 bases, with 9 bases sitting between them. This CDR3 contains 14 residues. Here the CDR3 DNA reads TGTGCCAGCAGTTCAGGGCAGGACACCGGGGAGCTGTTTTTT. It translates to CASSSGQDTGELFF.

V and J are TRBV5-1 and TRBJ1-1, with 8 positions matching TRBD1. V gave up 6 bases and J gave up 5 bases; unmatched junction bases: 6. The CDR3 covers 13 residues. CDR1 is SGHRS and CDR2 is YFSETQ in the germline V gene. CDR3 residues: CASTLTGGTEAFF. CDR3 nucleotide sequence: TGCGCCAGCACCCTCACAGGGGGAACTGAAGCTTTCTTT.

The rearrangement uses TRBV7-8 and TRBJ2-7, with D hard to call. CDR3 length equals 12 residues. The germline CDR1 and CDR2 sequences are SGHVS and FQNEAQ. V lost 1 base and J 10 bases, leaving 11 bases between the germline ends. The chain's CDR3 is CASSLVRQVQYF. The CDR3, as DNA: TGTGCCAGCAGCTTAGTTAGGCAGGTCCAGTACTTC.

This sequence joins TRBV5-1 and TRBJ2-1, with TRBD2 matching over 11 bases. The germline V gene has CDR1 SGHRS and CDR2 YFSETQ. The CDR3 length is 14 residues. The V and J ends lost 3 bases and 9 bases, in that order; junction bases with no gene match: 5. CDR3 DNA: TGCGCCAGCAGCTCACTAGCGGGGGATTCTGAGCAGTTCTTC. As protein: CASSSLAGDSEQFF. The full variable domain, with the rest looked up from reference TRBV5-1 and TRBJ2-1, is KAGVTQTPRYLIKTRGQQVTLSCSPISGHRSVSWYQQTPGQGLQFLFEYFSETQRNKGNFPGRFSGRQFSNSRSEMNVSTLELGDSALYLCASSSLAGDSEQFFGPGTRLTVL.

This clone was seen only once. The chain has TRBV28 and TRBJ1-4; 10 nucleotides line up with TRBD1. V lost 5 bases to trimming and J lost 8 bases; unmatched junction nucleotides: 8. The CDR3 contains 15 residues. Per the germline V gene, CDR1 is MDHEN and CDR2 is SYDVKM. CDR3 nucleotides: TGTGCCAGCAGTCCCCCGGGGACAGGGGAAGAAAAACTGTTTTTT. Encoded protein: CASSPPGTGEEKLFF. Looking up the rest from reference TRBV28 and TRBJ1-4 gives the full variable domain: DVKVTQSSRYLVKRTGEKVFLECVQDMDHENMFWYRQDPGLGLRLIYFSYDVKMKEKGDIPEGYSVSREKKERFSLILESASTNQTSMYLCASSPPGTGEEKLFFGSGTQLSVL.

The chain couples TRBV27 to TRBJ2-3; unclear D gene. V was pared by 2 bases and J by 0 bases, with 9 bases between. In germline, CDR1 is MNHEY, CDR2 SMNVEV (reference sequence). This CDR3 is 15 amino acids long. CDR3 protein: CASSLMADSTDTQYF. DNA of the CDR3: TGTGCCAGCAGTTTAATGGCAGATAGCACAGATACGCAGTATTTT.

In this sample, this clone turned up a few times. J is TRBJ2-2 and V is TRBV28; D ambiguous. CDR1 and CDR2 (germline): MDHEN, SYDVKM. This CDR3 region has 14 residues. V was shortened by 3 bases and J by 13 bases, with 18 bases between the two germline ends. The CDR3 DNA sequence: TGTGCCAGCAGTTTCCGCGCTATACCCTACTTGCTGTTTTTT. Its translation is CASSFRAIPYLLFF.

The chain has TRBV9 and TRBJ2-3, with 10 positions matching TRBD1. V shed 0 bases, J shed 2 bases, and the junction held 9 bases outside the gene matches. The CDR3 is 18 residues long. Germline V gene lookup returns CDR1 SGDLS and CDR2 YYNGEE. The CDR3 protein is CASSVEGGQGGYTDTQYF. The CDR3 region has the DNA TGTGCCAGCAGCGTAGAGGGTGGACAGGGGGGCTACACAGATACGCAGTATTTT.

This clone has a single count. This sequence joins TRBV18 and TRBJ2-1; D is perhaps TRBD1 (6 bases). The V gene lost 6 bases and the J gene lost 5 bases, with 11 bases spanning the gap. The CDR3 is 13 amino acids. Germline loops: CDR1 KGHSH, CDR2 LQKENI. The DNA of the CDR3 is TGTGCCAGCTCGCCAGGACAGAACAATGAGCAGTTCTTC. Its protein product is CASSPGQNNEQFF. The full variable domain, rest sourced from reference TRBV18 and TRBJ2-1, is NAGVMQNPRHLVRRRGQEARLRCSPMKGHSHVYWYRQLPEEGLKFMVYLQKENIIDESGMPKERFSAEFPKEGPSILRIQQVVRGDSAAYFCASSPGQNNEQFFGPGTRLTVL.